These 5 T cell receptor beta chains were sequenced from one sample in a study of cytomegalovirus exposure and HLA in healthy donors. The PCR ran on 60 Vbeta and 13 Jbeta primers. Method: immunoSEQ multiplex PCR; TCRdb's copy keeps in-frame clones and lacks some. The table lists approximately 190,000 clones, more than 60% of them singletons. The sequenced sample consisted of PBMCs. The receptor set was obtained from a woman aged 30 to 39 in good health and CMV-seropositive.

In its sample, this clone was seen a few times. The rearrangement links TRBV28 to TRBJ1-2; 9 bases fit TRBD1. The germline CDR1 and CDR2 sequences are MDHEN and SYDVKM. CDR3 length equals 15 residues. V shed 3 bases and J 5 bases; nucleotides not matched to a gene: 7. The CDR3 bases are TGTGCCAGCAGTTTCCCCGGGACAGGGAGTTATGGCTACACCTTC. Its protein product is CASSFPGTGSYGYTF.

CDR3 sequence reads: CASSQGDREAYGYTF. CDR3 nucleotides: TGCGCCAGCAGCCAAGGAGACAGGGAAGCCTATGGCTACACCTTC. V usage is TRBV4-3 and J usage is TRBJ1-2; TRBD1 matches 7 bases. Germline CDR1 LGHNA, CDR2 YSLEER. With V trimmed by 1 base and J by 4 bases, 6 bases remained unmatched. CDR3 length: 15 residues.

The chain combines TRBV5-6 with TRBJ2-5; D remains unclear. Trimming pared 3 bases from V and 5 bases from J, leaving 20 bases between. The CDR3 runs to 16 residues. Germline-derived CDR1 and CDR2 are SGHDT and YYEEEE. This CDR3 reads CASSSPSQGAQETQYF. The CDR3 nucleotides are TGTGCCAGCAGCTCTCCCTCCCAAGGAGCCCAGGAGACCCAGTACTTC.

V usage is TRBV19 and J usage is TRBJ2-1, with a tentative D call TRBD1 (6 bases). Germline CDR1 and CDR2: LNHDA and SQIVND (reference sequence). V dropped 2 bases and J dropped 7 bases, with 12 bases sitting between them. The CDR3 loop spans 14 amino acids. CDR3 sequence reads: CASSIQGILNEQFF. The CDR3 DNA reads TGTGCCAGTAGTATACAGGGGATTTTGAATGAGCAGTTCTTC.

This clone turned up a few times. The chain is built from TRBV7-9 and TRBJ1-1; 11 bases are shared with TRBD1. The CDR3 is 17 amino acids. Per the germline V gene, CDR1 is SEHNR and CDR2 is FQNEAQ (reference sequence). The V and J ends lost 5 bases and 5 bases, in that order; junction bases with no gene match: 13. For the CDR3, the DNA is TGTGCCAGCAGCGCGCCCCGGACAGGGGGCGCGTATACTGAAGCTTTCTTT. Protein product: CASSAPRTGGAYTEAFF.